Below, one T cell receptor (beta chain) is given with its context. The antigen it recognizes is unknown. Base qualities are missing; no much larger clone stands one base away. The library relied on the immunoSEQ multiplex PCR assay. TCRdb provides this immuneACCESS table in a form limited to in-frame rearrangements. Some clones are lacking; in checked studies, under half of them reflect an unresolved V gene, and why the rest are absent is not known. This sample comprises 100,000 to 110,000 clones, over 75% of them detected only once. In total, the top ten clones hold 18% of the sample. The germline V gene (reference sequence) supplies CDR1 MNHNY and CDR2 SVGAGI. The junction shows trimming of 6 bases on V and 3 bases on J, and the gene matches do not reach 8 bases of it. Counted from cysteine to phenylalanine, this CDR3 has 16 amino acids. The read is trimmed to its CDR3 DNA, 48 bases read in frame from base 1.

These data belong to a study of control samples from healthy donors and cancer patients (dated by TCRdb to about 2020). The sequenced sample consisted of blood. This TCR was recovered from a woman in her forties or fifties in good health. The chain uses TRBV6-6 and TRBJ1-6, with TRBD1 identical over 7 junction bases. The CDR3: CASSSHRGSYNSPLHF. The nucleotides read TGTGCCAGCAGCTCACACAGGGGCAGCTATAATTCACCCCTCCACTTT.